Each of the 29 T cell receptor beta chains below was sequenced from the same sample in a study of sequential checkpoint blockade in melanoma. Repertoires were generated with immunoSEQ multiplex PCR, while TCRdb's copy carries only in-frame clones and drops some. The data contain around 41,000 clones, 86% of them seen just once; the ten biggest clones take up around 12%. Treatment given: randomized to nivolumab then ipilimumab (arm A) or the reverse (arm B). This sample comprised CD8+ T cells sorted from blood (inferred from file names), obtained from a patient given nivolumab and ipilimumab in sequence. The receptors come from a human donor with melanoma.

This clone was seen once. This chain uses TRBV27 with TRBJ2-3; 11 positions agree with TRBD2. Trimming cost V 5 bases and J 2 bases; bases outside gene matches: 9. This CDR3 has 17 amino acids. Germline V gene lookup returns CDR1 MNHEY and CDR2 SMNVEV (reference sequence). CDR3 loop: CASSPGTSGTLTDTQYF. The CDR3 DNA sequence: TGTGCCAGCAGTCCGGGGACTAGCGGTACTCTCACAGATACGCAGTATTTT.

This chain joins TRBV19 and TRBJ2-6; no definite D call. The V gene lost 6 bases and the J gene lost 0 bases, with 9 bases spanning the gap. The CDR3 has 15 residues. In germline, CDR1 is LNHDA, CDR2 SQIVND (reference sequence). CDR3 in amino acids: CASRGRNSGANVLTF. CDR3 DNA: TGTGCCAGTAGGGGCAGAAACTCTGGGGCCAACGTCCTGACTTTC. Combining the CDR3 with reference TRBV19 and TRBJ2-6 gives the whole variable domain DGGITQSPKYLFRKEGQNVTLSCEQNLNHDAMYWYRQDPGQGLRLIYYSQIVNDFQKGDIAEGYSVSREKKESFPLTVTSAQKNPTAFYLCASRGRNSGANVLTFGAGSRLTVL.

This chain joins TRBV4-1 and TRBJ2-3; D might be TRBD2 (5 bases). The CDR3 sequence is 13 residues long. Germline lookup yields CDR1 MGHRA and CDR2 YSYEKL. V gave up 3 bases and J gave up 3 bases, with 7 bases separating them. Here the CDR3 DNA reads TGCGCCAGCAGCCACCCGGGGACAGATACGCAGTATTTT. Its protein is CASSHPGTDTQYF.

J is TRBJ2-3 and V is TRBV2; D might be TRBD2 (5 bases). Trimming cost V 8 bases and J 2 bases, with 17 bases left between them. Germline assignment: CDR1 SNHLY and CDR2 FYNNEI. CDR3 size: 15 residues. CDR3 protein: CASPDGKTYTDTQYF. CDR3 nucleotides: TGTGCCAGCCCGGACGGGAAGACGTACACAGATACGCAGTATTTT.

This chain links TRBV7-3 with TRBJ2-2; TRBD2 might be the D (5 bases). The CDR3 loop spans 15 amino acids. V was clipped by 3 bases and J by 4 bases, with 12 bases between them. Germline CDR1 reads SGHTA; CDR2 reads FQGTGA. The CDR3 here is CASSFPGLSTGELFF. The CDR3 nucleotides read TGTGCCAGCAGCTTTCCGGGGTTAAGCACCGGGGAGCTGTTTTTT.

V and J are TRBV4-2 and TRBJ2-5; 8 nucleotides line up with TRBD1. The V segment lost 1 base and the J segment 5 bases; nucleotides outside the gene matches: 3. CDR3 size: 14 residues. From germline, CDR1 is LGHNA and CDR2 YNFKEQ. The CDR3 nucleotides are TGTGCCAGCAGCCAAGGACAGGGGTGGGAGACCCAGTACTTC. It specifies CASSQGQGWETQYF.

This sequence joins TRBV18 and TRBJ2-5; D is perhaps TRBD1 (6 bases). V lost 2 bases to trimming and J lost 2 bases, with 21 bases between them. The CDR3 extends over 18 amino acids. Looked up from germline, CDR1 is KGHSH and CDR2 is LQKENI. The CDR3 coding sequence is TGTGCCAGCTCACCAACATACAGGGTCCAAGGTCCACAAGAGACCCAGTACTTC. It is translated as CASSPTYRVQGPQETQYF. Filled out from reference TRBV18 and TRBJ2-5, the complete variable domain reads NAGVMQNPRHLVRRRGQEARLRCSPMKGHSHVYWYRQLPEEGLKFMVYLQKENIIDESGMPKERFSAEFPKEGPSILRIQQVVRGDSAAYFCASSPTYRVQGPQETQYFGPGTRLLVL.

This chain uses TRBV28 with TRBJ1-5; the D is unclear. CDR1 is MDHEN, CDR2 SYDVKM, per germline. This CDR3 comprises 14 residues. V was clipped by 6 bases and J by 1 base, with 10 bases between them. The CDR3 DNA reads as TGTGCCAGCAGGGGAGTCACGAGCAATCAGCCCCAGCATTTT. It yields the protein CASRGVTSNQPQHF.

In this sample, this clone turned up once. This chain connects TRBV7-9 to TRBJ2-7; TRBD1 aligns across 7 bases. The V gene end was trimmed by 5 bases and the J gene end by 5 bases; junction bases not matched to a gene: 12. The CDR3 spans 15 residues. Germline V lookup: CDR1 SEHNR, CDR2 FQNEAQ (reference sequence). The CDR3 loop is CASSGSPTGAHEQYF. DNA for the CDR3: TGTGCCAGCAGCGGGTCGCCTACAGGGGCACACGAGCAGTACTTC.

The chain joins TRBV5-8 to TRBJ2-6; D gene unclear. This CDR3 comprises 16 residues. V gave up 4 bases and J gave up 0 bases, with 11 bases separating them. CDR1 is SGHTS and CDR2 is YDEGEE in the germline V gene. The CDR3: CASSLHADSGANVLTF. DNA for the CDR3: TGTGCCAGCAGCCTCCACGCGGACTCTGGGGCCAACGTCCTGACTTTC.

The chain couples TRBV19 to TRBJ2-1; 8 bases map to TRBD2. Trimming removed 7 bases from V and 1 base from J; junction bases left unmatched: 12. Germline V CDR1 and CDR2: LNHDA, SQIVND (reference sequence). The CDR3 loop spans 17 amino acids. In DNA form, the CDR3 reads TGTGCCAGTACCTCCCAAGCGGGAGCCGGTTCCTACAATGAGCAGTTCTTC. The encoded protein is CASTSQAGAGSYNEQFF.

The chain couples TRBV4-1 to TRBJ2-7; TRBD1 matches 7 bases. CDR1 MGHRA and CDR2 YSYEKL come from the germline V gene. CDR3 size: 15 residues. V was clipped by 0 bases and J by 2 bases; unmatched bases: 4. The CDR3 region is CASSQDRGPPYEQYF. The CDR3, as DNA: TGCGCCAGCAGCCAAGATAGGGGGCCTCCCTACGAGCAGTACTTC.

The rearrangement joins TRBV9 to TRBJ2-1, with D perhaps TRBD1 (6 bases). The germline V and J ends were trimmed by 4 bases and 4 bases, with 18 bases remaining between them. This CDR3 has 16 amino acids. The germline V gene has CDR1 SGDLS and CDR2 YYNGEE. CDR3 residues: CASSITTGGMYNEQFF. CDR3 nucleotide sequence: TGTGCCAGCAGCATCACGACAGGAGGAATGTACAATGAGCAGTTCTTC. Supplemented by reference TRBV9 and TRBJ2-1, the full variable domain reads DSGVTQTPKHLITATGQRVTLRCSPRSGDLSVYWYQQSLDQGLQFLIQYYNGEERAKGNILERFSAQQFPDLHSELNLSSLELGDSALYFCASSITTGGMYNEQFFGPGTRLTVL.

The chain joins TRBV28 to TRBJ2-6; 11 bases are shared with TRBD1. The CDR3 extends over 17 amino acids. V shed 5 bases and J 2 bases; nucleotides not matched to a gene: 5. Germline V gene data show CDR1 as MDHEN and CDR2 as SYDVKM. The CDR3 bases are TGTGCCAGCAGTAAGGACAGGGGGCTCACTGGGGCCAACGTCCTGACTTTC. Encoded protein: CASSKDRGLTGANVLTF.

The chain uses TRBV4-2 and TRBJ1-1, with TRBD1 as a possible D gene (5 bases). Germline assignment: CDR1 LGHNA and CDR2 YNFKEQ. V was shortened by 2 bases and J by 0 bases, with 13 bases between the two germline ends. This CDR3 comprises 16 residues. The CDR3 here is CASSQLRTLMNTEAFF. CDR3 bases: TGTGCCAGCAGCCAACTTAGGACACTCATGAACACTGAAGCTTTCTTT.

This chain links TRBV13 with TRBJ2-1; D not resolved. From germline, CDR1 is PRHDT and CDR2 FYEKMQ (reference sequence). Between the trimmed V and J ends, which lost 5 bases and 4 bases, there was a span of 12 bases. This CDR3 contains 14 residues. The CDR3 loop reads CASSPSVSYNEQFF. Here the CDR3 DNA reads TGTGCCAGCAGCCCAAGCGTATCATACAATGAGCAGTTCTTC.

The chain links TRBV7-9 to TRBJ1-1; 11 nucleotides match TRBD1. CDR1 and CDR2 (germline): SEHNR, FQNEAQ (reference sequence). Germline trimming cut 3 bases from V and 5 bases from J; bases unmatched to any gene: 8. The CDR3 sequence is 16 residues long. In DNA, the CDR3 is TGTGCCAGCAGCTTTGGACAGGGGGCTCTTAGAACTGAAGCTTTCTTT. Protein: CASSFGQGALRTEAFF. The full variable domain, in which reference TRBV7-9 and TRBJ1-1 provide the parts outside the CDR3, is DTGVSQNPRHKITKRGQNVTFRCDPISEHNRLYWYRQTLGQGPEFLTYFQNEAQLEKSRLLSDRFSAERPKGSFSTLEIQRTEQGDSAMYLCASSFGQGALRTEAFFGQGTRLTVV.

The chain couples TRBV7-6 to TRBJ2-5; D is uncertain. This CDR3 is 13 amino acids long. Trimming left V 1 base short and J 9 bases short, with 12 bases between. Germline CDR1 and CDR2: SGHVS and FNYEAQ. In DNA, the CDR3 is TGTGCCAGCAGCTTAGGCAGGTTCGTGGCCCAGTACTTC. It yields the protein CASSLGRFVAQYF.

The gene calls are TRBV19 and TRBJ2-2, with TRBD1 matching over 7 bases. Losses at the gene ends were 8 bases for V and 7 bases for J; bases not matched to a gene: 10. CDR3 length: 14 residues. Germline CDR1 is LNHDA and CDR2 is SQIVND (reference sequence). The CDR3 region is CASSRQGSDGELFF. CDR3 nucleotide sequence: TGTGCCAGTTCGAGACAGGGCAGTGACGGGGAGCTGTTTTTT.

The genes are TRBV29-1 and TRBJ2-1; D perhaps matches TRBD1 (6 bases). Germline V gives CDR1 SQVTM, CDR2 ANQGSEA. The CDR3 length is 13 residues. Deletions cut 3 bases from V and 4 bases from J, with 10 bases between. CDR3 nucleotide sequence: TGCAGCGTTGATTTACAGGGATACAATGAGCAGTTCTTC. Its translation is CSVDLQGYNEQFF.

The chain combines TRBV19 with TRBJ1-2; 7 bases map to TRBD1. V trimming: 7 bases; J trimming: 4 bases; junction bases outside the gene matches: 12. The germline gives CDR1 LNHDA, CDR2 SQIVND (reference sequence). There are 15 residues in the CDR3. The CDR3 DNA reads TGTGCCAGTACCATCGGCCAGGGACAGTTCTATGGCTACACCTTC. Translated: CASTIGQGQFYGYTF.

The chain recombines TRBV7-3 with TRBJ2-2; 8 bases are shared with TRBD1. V lost 5 bases, J lost 5 bases, and 7 bases stayed unmatched. This CDR3 is built from 15 residues. Per germline, CDR1 SGHTA and CDR2 FQGTGA. The CDR3 nucleotides are TGTGCCAGCAGCCCGACAGGGGCCCTGACCGGGGAGCTGTTTTTT. It encodes CASSPTGALTGELFF.

V gene TRBV27 combines with J gene TRBJ2-5; 9 positions agree with TRBD2. The DNA end is a closer match to TRBJ2-7, so the J assignment may be wrong. The CDR3 is made up of 15 amino acids. Germline V gives CDR1 MNHEY, CDR2 SMNVEV (reference sequence). CDR3: CASSPYRAGGNEQYF. The CDR3 coding sequence is TGTGCCAGCAGTCCATACAGGGCGGGGGGGAACGAGCAGTACTTC.

This rearrangement joins TRBV27 to TRBJ2-6, with D maybe TRBD2 (5 bases). CDR1 MNHEY and CDR2 SMNVEV come from the germline V gene (reference sequence). This CDR3 is built from 14 residues. V was cut by 5 bases and J by 3 bases, with 8 bases left in between. The CDR3 loop reads CASSPRGGANVLTF. Written as DNA, the CDR3 is TGTGCCAGCAGTCCCCGGGGTGGGGCCAACGTCCTGACTTTC.

This chain uses TRBV6-5 with TRBJ2-7; TRBD2 aligns across 11 bases. CDR1 is MNHEY, CDR2 SVGAGI, per germline. V lost 4 bases, J lost 2 bases, and 7 bases stayed unmatched. This CDR3 is 16 amino acids long. The CDR3 loop is CASSLGRLAGTYEQYF. CDR3 nucleotide sequence: TGTGCCAGCAGTTTAGGGCGACTAGCGGGAACCTACGAGCAGTACTTC.

V is TRBV5-4 and J is TRBJ2-7; 9 nucleotides match TRBD2. Germline values: CDR1 SGHNT, CDR2 YYREEE (reference sequence). Unmatched junction bases numbered 14, after V lost 1 base and J lost 3 bases. The CDR3 has 18 amino acids. The CDR3 is CASSLTWREGPPCYEQYV. The CDR3, as DNA: TGTGCCAGCAGCTTGACTTGGCGGGAGGGCCCACCTTGCTACGAGCAGTACGTC.

This clone was seen just once. This rearrangement joins TRBV27 to TRBJ1-4; no definite D call. With 0 bases removed from V and 7 bases from J, the gap between germline ends came to 9 bases. CDR1 and CDR2 (germline): MNHEY, SMNVEV (reference sequence). The CDR3 length is 14 residues. The CDR3 nucleotides are TGTGCCAGCAGTTTATCACTTGAGGGTGAAAAACTGTTTTTT. Amino acid sequence: CASSLSLEGEKLFF.

This CDR3 reads CASSLQGNYGYTF. The CDR3 region has the DNA TGTGCCAGCAGCCTACAGGGGAACTATGGCTACACCTTC. The V call is TRBV7-9, the J call TRBJ1-2; 7 bases are a match to TRBD1. Losses at the gene ends were 5 bases for V and 2 bases for J; bases not matched to a gene: 2. Per germline, CDR1 SEHNR and CDR2 FQNEAQ (reference sequence). The CDR3 is 13 amino acids.

J is TRBJ1-1 and V is TRBV19, with D tentatively TRBD1 (5 bases). Germline CDR1 reads LNHDA; CDR2 reads SQIVND (reference sequence). This CDR3 has 15 amino acids. The V gene lost 6 bases and the J gene lost 0 bases, with 14 bases spanning the gap. CDR3 residues: CASSPDQGMNTEAFF. The CDR3 DNA reads TGTGCCAGTAGCCCAGATCAGGGCATGAACACTGAAGCTTTCTTT.